This T cell receptor beta chain was documented in a study of shared clonotypes between healthy human individuals. The wider study: Per donor, CD8 memory used one plate, CD8 naive used two, CD4 memory used three and CD4 naive used three. Regarding the study as a whole: Between several donors, naive CD4 clonotypes were shared at a level of around 5.2%. Among non-shared clonotypes, generation probabilities were lower than among those shared by all four donors.

Naivety among CD8 cells was defined by CD45RO negativity and positive CCR7 selection, thereby excluding terminally differentiated effector memory CD45RA+ cells. V lost 1 base, J lost 2 bases, and 20 bases stayed unmatched. The CDR3 has 22 residues. Germline assignment: CDR1 MGHRA and CDR2 YSYEKL. Genomic DNA of each subset was evenly split across several immunoSEQ plates. Sequencing was performed with immunoSEQ multiplex PCR; in TCRdb, only in-frame clones are kept and a portion is missing. The sample includes about 2.2 million clones, around 93% of them seen just once. Notes on this clone: What it recognizes is unknown.

V and J are TRBV4-1 and TRBJ2-6; TRBD1 aligns across 7 bases. This receptor was identified in a man aged 18 to 35 in good health. Some clones in this sample may be carry-over from other donors' samples. Input material: naive CD8+ T cells from PBMCs. CDR3 amino acids: CASSQAQRIQGTVGPGANVLTF. Written as DNA, the CDR3 is TGCGCCAGCAGCCAAGCCCAAAGGATACAGGGGACAGTAGGGCCTGGGGCCAACGTCCTGACTTTC.